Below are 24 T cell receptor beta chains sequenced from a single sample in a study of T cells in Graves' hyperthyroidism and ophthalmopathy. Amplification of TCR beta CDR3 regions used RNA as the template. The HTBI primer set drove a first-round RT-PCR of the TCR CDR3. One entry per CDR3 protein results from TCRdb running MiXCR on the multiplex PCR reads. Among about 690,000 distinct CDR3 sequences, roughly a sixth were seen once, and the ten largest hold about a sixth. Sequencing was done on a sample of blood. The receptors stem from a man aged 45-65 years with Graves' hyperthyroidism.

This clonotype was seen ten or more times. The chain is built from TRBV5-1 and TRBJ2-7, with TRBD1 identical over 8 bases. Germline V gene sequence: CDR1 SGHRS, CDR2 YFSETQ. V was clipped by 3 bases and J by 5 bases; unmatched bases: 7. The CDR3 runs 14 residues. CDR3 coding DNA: TGCGCCAGCAGCTCGACAGGGGATCCCCACGAGCAGTACTTC. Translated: CASSSTGDPHEQYF.

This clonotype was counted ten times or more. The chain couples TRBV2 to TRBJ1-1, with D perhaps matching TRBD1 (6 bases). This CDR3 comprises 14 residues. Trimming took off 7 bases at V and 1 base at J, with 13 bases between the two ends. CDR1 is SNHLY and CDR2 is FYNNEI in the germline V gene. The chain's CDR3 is CASMAGAANTEAFF. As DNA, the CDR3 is TGTGCCAGCATGGCAGGGGCTGCGAACACTGAAGCTTTCTTT.

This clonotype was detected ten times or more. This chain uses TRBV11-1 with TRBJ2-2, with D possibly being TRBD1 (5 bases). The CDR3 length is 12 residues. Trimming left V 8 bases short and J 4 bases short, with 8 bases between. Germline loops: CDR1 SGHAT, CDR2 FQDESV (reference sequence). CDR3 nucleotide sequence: TGTGCCAGCTGCAGGGCCACCGGGGAGCTGTTTTTT. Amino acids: CASCRATGELFF.

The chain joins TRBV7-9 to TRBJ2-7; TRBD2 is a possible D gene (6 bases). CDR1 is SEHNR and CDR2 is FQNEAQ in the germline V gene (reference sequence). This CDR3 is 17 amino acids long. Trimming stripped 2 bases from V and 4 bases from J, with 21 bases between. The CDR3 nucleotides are TGTGCCAGCAGCTTACGGACGGGAGAAAACATAAGATACGAGCAGTACTTC. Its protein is CASSLRTGENIRYEQYF.

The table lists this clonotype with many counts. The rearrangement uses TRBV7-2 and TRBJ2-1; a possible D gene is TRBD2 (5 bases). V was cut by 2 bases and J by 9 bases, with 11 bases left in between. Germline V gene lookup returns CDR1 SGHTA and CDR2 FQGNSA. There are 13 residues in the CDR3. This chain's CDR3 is CASSLSGFGEQFF. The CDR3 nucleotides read TGTGCCAGCAGCTTAAGCGGATTCGGTGAGCAGTTCTTC. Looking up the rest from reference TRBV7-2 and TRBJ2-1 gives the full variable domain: GAGVSQSPSNKVTEKGKDVELRCDPISGHTALYWYRQSLGQGLEFLIYFQGNSAPDKSGLPSDRFSAERTGGSVSTLTIQRTQQEDSAVYLCASSLSGFGEQFFGPGTRLTVL.

The CDR3 here is CSVVGSGSSYEQYF. The CDR3 DNA follows: TGCAGCGTTGTAGGGTCAGGGAGCTCCTACGAGCAGTACTTC. The chain combines TRBV29-1 with TRBJ2-7; D possibly uses TRBD1 or TRBD2 (5 bases each). CDR1 and CDR2 (germline): SQVTM, ANQGSEA. Trimming removed 4 bases at V and 0 bases at J, with 13 bases between. The CDR3 runs to 14 residues.

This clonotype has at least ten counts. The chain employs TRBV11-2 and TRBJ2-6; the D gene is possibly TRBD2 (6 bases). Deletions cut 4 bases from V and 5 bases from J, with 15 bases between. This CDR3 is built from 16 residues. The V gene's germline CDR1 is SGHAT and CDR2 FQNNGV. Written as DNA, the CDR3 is TGTGCCAGCAGCTCCCCCCGGGACTTCCGGGCCAACGTCCTGACTTTC. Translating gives CASSSPRDFRANVLTF.

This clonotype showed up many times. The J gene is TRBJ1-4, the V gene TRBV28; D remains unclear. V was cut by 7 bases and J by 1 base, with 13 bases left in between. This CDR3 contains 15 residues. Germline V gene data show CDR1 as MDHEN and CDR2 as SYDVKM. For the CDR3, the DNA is TGTGCCAGCAAAAAAGGACGATTAACTAATGAAAAACTGTTTTTT. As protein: CASKKGRLTNEKLFF.

The CDR3 sequence is CASSQTSGRDSEQFF. In nucleotides, the CDR3 is TGTGCCAGCAGCCAGACTAGCGGGAGAGACAGTGAGCAGTTCTTC. The chain has TRBV7-9 and TRBJ2-1; 12 positions agree with TRBD2. The CDR3 extends over 15 amino acids. From germline, CDR1 is SEHNR and CDR2 FQNEAQ (reference sequence). The V segment lost 5 bases and the J segment 9 bases; nucleotides outside the gene matches: 8.

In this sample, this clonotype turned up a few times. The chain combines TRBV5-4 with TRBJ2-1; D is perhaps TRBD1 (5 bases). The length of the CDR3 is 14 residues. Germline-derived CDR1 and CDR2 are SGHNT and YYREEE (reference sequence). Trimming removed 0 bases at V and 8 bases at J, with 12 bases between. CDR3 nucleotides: TGTGCCAGCAGCTTGGGAAGGGCAGGGCATGAGCAGTTCTTC. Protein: CASSLGRAGHEQFF.

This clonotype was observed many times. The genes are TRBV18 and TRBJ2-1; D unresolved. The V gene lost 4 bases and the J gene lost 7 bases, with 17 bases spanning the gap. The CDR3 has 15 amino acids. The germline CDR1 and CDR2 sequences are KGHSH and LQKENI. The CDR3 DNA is TGTGCCAGCTCACTAAACACCAGATCGTGGAATGAGCAGTTCTTC. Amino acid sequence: CASSLNTRSWNEQFF.

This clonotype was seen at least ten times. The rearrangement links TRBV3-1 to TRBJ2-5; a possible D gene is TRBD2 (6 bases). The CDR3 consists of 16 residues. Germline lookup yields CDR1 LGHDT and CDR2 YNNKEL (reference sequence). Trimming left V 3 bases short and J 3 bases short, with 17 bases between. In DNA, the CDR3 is TGTGCCAGCAGCCACATCGTAGCGGACAATGAAGAGACCCAGTACTTC. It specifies CASSHIVADNEETQYF.

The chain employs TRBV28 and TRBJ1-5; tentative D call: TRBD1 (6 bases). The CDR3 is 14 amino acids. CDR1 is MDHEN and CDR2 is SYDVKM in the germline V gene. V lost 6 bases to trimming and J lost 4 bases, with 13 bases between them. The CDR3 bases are TGTGCCAGCAGGTCGACAGGAGAAAATCAGCCCCAGCATTTT. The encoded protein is CASRSTGENQPQHF.

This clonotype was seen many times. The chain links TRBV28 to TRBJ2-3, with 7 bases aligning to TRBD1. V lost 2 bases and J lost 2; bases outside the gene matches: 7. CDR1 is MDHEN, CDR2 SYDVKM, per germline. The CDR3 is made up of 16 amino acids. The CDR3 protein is CASSLVYGTATDTQYF. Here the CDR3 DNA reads TGTGCCAGCAGTTTAGTCTATGGGACAGCCACAGATACGCAGTATTTT. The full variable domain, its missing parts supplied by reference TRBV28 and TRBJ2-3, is DVKVTQSSRYLVKRTGEKVFLECVQDMDHENMFWYRQDPGLGLRLIYFSYDVKMKEKGDIPEGYSVSREKKERFSLILESASTNQTSMYLCASSLVYGTATDTQYFGPGTRLTVL.

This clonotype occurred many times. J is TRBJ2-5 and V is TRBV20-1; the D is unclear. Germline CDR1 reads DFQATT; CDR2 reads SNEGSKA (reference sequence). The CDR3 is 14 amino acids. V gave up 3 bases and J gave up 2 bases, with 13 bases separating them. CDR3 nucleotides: TGCAGTGCTAGGCCGACGCCCGCTCAAGAGACCCAGTACTTC. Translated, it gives CSARPTPAQETQYF.

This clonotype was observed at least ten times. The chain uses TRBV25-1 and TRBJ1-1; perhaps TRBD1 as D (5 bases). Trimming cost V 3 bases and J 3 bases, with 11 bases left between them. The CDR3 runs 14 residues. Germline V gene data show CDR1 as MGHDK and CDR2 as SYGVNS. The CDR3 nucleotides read TGTGCCAGCAGTGACGACGACAGCTACACTGAAGCTTTCTTT. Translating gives CASSDDDSYTEAFF.

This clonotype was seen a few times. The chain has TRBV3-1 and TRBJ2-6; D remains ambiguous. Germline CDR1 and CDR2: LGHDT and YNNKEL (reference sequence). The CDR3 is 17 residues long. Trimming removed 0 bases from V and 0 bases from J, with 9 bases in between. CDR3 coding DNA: TGTGCCAGCAGCCAAGATAGGATGTACTCTGGGGCCAACGTCCTGACTTTC. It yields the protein CASSQDRMYSGANVLTF.

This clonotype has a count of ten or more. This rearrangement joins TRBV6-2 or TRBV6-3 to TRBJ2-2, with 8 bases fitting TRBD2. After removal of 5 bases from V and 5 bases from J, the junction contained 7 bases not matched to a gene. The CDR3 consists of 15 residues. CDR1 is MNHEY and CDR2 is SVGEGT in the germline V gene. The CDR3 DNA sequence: TGTGCCAGCAGTAACTTAGCGGGACGAACCGGGGAGCTGTTTTTT. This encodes CASSNLAGRTGELFF.

In DNA form, the CDR3 reads TGTGCCAGCAGTTTACGAACCTATCAGCCCCAGCATTTT. This encodes CASSLRTYQPQHF. This chain uses TRBV28 with TRBJ1-5, with D unclear. There are 13 residues in the CDR3. The germline V gene encodes CDR1 MDHEN and CDR2 SYDVKM. Trimming took off 2 bases at V and 5 bases at J, with 7 bases between the two ends.

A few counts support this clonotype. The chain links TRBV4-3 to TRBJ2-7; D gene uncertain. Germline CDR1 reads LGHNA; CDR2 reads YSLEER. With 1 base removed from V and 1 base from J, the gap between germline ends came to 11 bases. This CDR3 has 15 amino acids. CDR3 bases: TGCGCCAGCAGCCAAGTGGTACACAGTTCCTACGAGCAGTACTTC. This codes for CASSQVVHSSYEQYF.

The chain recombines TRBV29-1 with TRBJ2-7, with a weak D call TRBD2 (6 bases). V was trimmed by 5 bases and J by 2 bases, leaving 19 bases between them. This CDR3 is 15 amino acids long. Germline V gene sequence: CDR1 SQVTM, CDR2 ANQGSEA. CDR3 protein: CSVSTSFGSPYEQYF. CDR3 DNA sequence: TGCAGCGTTTCTACGTCTTTCGGGAGCCCCTACGAGCAGTACTTC.

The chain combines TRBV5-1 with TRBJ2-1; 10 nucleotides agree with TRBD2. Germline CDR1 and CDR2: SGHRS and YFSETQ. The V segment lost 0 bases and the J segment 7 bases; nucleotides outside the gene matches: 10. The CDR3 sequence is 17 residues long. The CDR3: CASSLGVSGRFPNEQFF. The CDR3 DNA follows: TGCGCCAGCAGCTTGGGGGTTAGCGGGAGGTTTCCGAATGAGCAGTTCTTC.

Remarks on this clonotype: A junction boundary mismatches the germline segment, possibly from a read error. In nucleotides, the CDR3 is TGTGCCAGCAGGAGGGATTCTAATGAAAATCTGTTTTTT. It codes for CASRRDSNENLFF. The chain couples TRBV6-1 to TRBJ1-4; D not certain. In germline, CDR1 is MNHNS, CDR2 SASEGT. This CDR3 has 13 amino acids.

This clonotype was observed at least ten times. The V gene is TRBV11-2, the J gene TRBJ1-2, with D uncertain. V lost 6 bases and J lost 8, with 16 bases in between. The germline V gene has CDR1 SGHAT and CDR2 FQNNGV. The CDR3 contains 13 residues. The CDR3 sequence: CASSPLGFWGYTF. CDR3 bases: TGTGCCAGCAGTCCACTCGGCTTCTGGGGCTACACCTTC.